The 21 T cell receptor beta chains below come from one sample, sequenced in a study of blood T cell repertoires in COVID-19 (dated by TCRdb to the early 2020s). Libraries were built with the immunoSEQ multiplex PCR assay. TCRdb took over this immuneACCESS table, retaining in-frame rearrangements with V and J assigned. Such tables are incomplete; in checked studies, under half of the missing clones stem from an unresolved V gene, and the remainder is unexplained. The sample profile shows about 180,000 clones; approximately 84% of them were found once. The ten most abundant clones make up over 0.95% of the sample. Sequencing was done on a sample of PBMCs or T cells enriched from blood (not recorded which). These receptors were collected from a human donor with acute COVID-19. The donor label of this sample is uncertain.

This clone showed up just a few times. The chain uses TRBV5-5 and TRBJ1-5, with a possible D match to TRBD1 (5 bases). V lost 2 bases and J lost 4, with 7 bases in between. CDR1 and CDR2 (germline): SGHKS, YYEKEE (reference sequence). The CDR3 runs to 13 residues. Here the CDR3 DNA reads TGTGCCAGCAGCTTTCGGGGGAATCAGCCCCAGCATTTT. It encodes CASSFRGNQPQHF.

CDR3 amino acids: CASSKGTGIYNEQFF. The CDR3 DNA reads as TGCGCCAGCAGCAAAGGGACAGGAATTTACAATGAGCAGTTCTTC. The rearrangement uses TRBV5-1 and TRBJ2-1; TRBD1 matches 8 bases. This CDR3 region has 15 residues. Germline V gene sequence: CDR1 SGHRS, CDR2 YFSETQ. The trim removed 4 bases at V and 4 bases at J, leaving 7 bases unmatched.

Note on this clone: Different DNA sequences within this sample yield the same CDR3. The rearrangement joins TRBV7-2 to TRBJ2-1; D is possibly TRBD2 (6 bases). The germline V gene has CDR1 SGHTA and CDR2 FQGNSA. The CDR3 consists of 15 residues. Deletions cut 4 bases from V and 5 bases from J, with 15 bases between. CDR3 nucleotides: TGTGCCAGCAGCTCGAGGGGTGGGGGGAACAATGAGCAGTTCTTC. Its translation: CASSSRGGGNNEQFF.

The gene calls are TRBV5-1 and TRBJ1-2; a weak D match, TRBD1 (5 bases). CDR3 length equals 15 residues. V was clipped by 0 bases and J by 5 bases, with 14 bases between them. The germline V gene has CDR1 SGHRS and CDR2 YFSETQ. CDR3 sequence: CASSLVAGGGYGYTF. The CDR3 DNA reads TGCGCCAGCAGCTTGGTGGCAGGTGGGGGGTATGGCTACACCTTC.

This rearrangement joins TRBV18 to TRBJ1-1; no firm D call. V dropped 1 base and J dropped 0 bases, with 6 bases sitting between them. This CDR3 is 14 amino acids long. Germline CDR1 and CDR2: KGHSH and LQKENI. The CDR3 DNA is TGTGCCAGCTCACCACAGGGAGTGAACACTGAAGCTTTCTTT. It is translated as CASSPQGVNTEAFF.

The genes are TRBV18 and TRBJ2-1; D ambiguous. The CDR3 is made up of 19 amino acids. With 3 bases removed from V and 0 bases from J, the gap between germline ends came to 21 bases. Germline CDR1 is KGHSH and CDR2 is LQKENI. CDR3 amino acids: CASSPETPHVESSYNEQFF. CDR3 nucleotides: TGTGCCAGCTCACCTGAAACCCCCCATGTGGAGAGCTCCTACAATGAGCAGTTCTTC.

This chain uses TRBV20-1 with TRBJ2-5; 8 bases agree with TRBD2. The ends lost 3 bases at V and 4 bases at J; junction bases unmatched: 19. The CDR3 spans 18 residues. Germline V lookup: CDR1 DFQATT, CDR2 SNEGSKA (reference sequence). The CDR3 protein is CSASGRTGGRRGRETQYF. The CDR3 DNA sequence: TGCAGTGCTAGTGGAAGAACGGGGGGGCGGAGGGGTCGAGAGACCCAGTACTTC.

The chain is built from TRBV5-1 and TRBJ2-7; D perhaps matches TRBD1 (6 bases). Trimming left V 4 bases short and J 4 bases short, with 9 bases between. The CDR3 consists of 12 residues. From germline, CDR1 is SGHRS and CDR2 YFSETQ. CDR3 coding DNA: TGCGCCAGCAGCACCGACAGGTACGAGCAGTACTTC. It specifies CASSTDRYEQYF.

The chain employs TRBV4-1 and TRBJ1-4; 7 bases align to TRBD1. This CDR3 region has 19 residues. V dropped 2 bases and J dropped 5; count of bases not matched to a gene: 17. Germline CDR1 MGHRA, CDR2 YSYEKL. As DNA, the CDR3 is TGCGCCAGCAGCCAATTCCTGTCGGGACAGCACCGGGGCAATGAAAAACTGTTTTTT. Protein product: CASSQFLSGQHRGNEKLFF.

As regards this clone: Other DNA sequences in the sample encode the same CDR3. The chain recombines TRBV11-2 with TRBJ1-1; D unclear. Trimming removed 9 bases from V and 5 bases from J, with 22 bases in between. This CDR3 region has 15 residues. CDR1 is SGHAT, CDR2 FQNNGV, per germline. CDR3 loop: CASSRPRGEGTEAFF. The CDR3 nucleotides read TGTGCCAGTAGCCGACCCCGTGGGGAGGGAACTGAAGCTTTCTTT.

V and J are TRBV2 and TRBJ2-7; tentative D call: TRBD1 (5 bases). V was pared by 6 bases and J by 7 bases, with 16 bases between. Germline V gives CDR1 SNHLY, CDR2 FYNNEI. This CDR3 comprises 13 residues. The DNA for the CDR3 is TGTGCCAGCAGCGCCCCAGGGTCCTGGGAGCAGTACTTC. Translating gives CASSAPGSWEQYF.

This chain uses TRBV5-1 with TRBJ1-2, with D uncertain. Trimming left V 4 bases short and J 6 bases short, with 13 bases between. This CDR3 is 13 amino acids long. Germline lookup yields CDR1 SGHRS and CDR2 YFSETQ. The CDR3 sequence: CASSGQDLDGYTF. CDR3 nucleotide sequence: TGCGCCAGCAGCGGGCAGGATCTCGATGGCTACACCTTC.

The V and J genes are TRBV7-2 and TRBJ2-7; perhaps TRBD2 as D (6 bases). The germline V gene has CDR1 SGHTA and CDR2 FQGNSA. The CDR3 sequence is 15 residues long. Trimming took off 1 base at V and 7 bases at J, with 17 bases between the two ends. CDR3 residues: CASSLVGAPGGEQYF. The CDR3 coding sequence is TGTGCCAGCAGCTTAGTGGGTGCCCCCGGGGGAGAGCAGTACTTC. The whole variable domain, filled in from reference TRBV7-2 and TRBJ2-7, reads GAGVSQSPSNKVTEKGKDVELRCDPISGHTALYWYRQSLGQGLEFLIYFQGNSAPDKSGLPSDRFSAERTGGSVSTLTIQRTQQEDSAVYLCASSLVGAPGGEQYFGPGTRLTVT.

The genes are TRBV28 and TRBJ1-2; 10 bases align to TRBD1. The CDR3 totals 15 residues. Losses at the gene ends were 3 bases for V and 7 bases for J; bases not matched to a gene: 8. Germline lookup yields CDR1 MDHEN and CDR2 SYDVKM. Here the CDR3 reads CASSLALGQGVGYTF. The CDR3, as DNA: TGTGCCAGCAGTTTGGCCCTCGGACAGGGGGTTGGCTACACCTTC.

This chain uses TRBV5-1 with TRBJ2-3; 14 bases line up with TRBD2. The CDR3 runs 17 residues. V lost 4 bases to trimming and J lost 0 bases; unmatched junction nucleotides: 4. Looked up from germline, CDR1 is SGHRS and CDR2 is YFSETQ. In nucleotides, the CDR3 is TGCGCCAGCAGCCCCCGGACTAGCGGGGGGAGCACAGATACGCAGTATTTT. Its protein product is CASSPRTSGGSTDTQYF. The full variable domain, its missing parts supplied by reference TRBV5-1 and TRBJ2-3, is KAGVTQTPRYLIKTRGQQVTLSCSPISGHRSVSWYQQTPGQGLQFLFEYFSETQRNKGNFPGRFSGRQFSNSRSEMNVSTLELGDSALYLCASSPRTSGGSTDTQYFGPGTRLTVL.

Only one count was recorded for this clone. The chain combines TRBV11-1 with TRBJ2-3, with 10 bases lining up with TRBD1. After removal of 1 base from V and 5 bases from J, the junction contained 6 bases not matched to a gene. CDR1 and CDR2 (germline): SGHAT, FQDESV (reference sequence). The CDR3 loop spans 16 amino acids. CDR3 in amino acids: CASSLVPDRGRDTQYF. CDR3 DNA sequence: TGTGCCAGCAGCTTAGTACCGGACAGGGGGAGAGATACGCAGTATTTT. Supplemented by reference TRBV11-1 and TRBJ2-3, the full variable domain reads EAEVAQSPRYKITEKSQAVAFWCDPISGHATLYWYRQILGQGPELLVQFQDESVVDDSQLPKDRFSAERLKGVDSTLKIQPAELGDSAMYLCASSLVPDRGRDTQYFGPGTRLTVL.

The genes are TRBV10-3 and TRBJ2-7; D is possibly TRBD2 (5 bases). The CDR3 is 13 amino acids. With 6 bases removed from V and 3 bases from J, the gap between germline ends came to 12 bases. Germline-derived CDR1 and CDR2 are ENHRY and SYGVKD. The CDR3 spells CAIRGTGNYEQYF. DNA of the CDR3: TGTGCCATCAGGGGTACGGGAAACTACGAGCAGTACTTC.

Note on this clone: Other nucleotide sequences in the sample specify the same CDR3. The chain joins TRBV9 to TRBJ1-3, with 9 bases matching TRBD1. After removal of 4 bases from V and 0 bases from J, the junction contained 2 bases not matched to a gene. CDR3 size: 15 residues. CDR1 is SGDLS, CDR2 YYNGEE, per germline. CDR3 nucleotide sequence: TGTGCCAGCAGCCCACAGGGGGCCTCTGGAAACACCATATATTTT. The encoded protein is CASSPQGASGNTIYF.

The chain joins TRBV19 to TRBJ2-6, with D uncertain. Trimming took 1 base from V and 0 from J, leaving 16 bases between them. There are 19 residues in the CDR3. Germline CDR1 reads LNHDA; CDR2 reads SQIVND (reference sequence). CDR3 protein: CASSIGYLRKSSGANVLTF. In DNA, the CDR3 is TGTGCCAGTAGTATAGGATACCTGCGTAAAAGCTCTGGGGCCAACGTCCTGACTTTC.

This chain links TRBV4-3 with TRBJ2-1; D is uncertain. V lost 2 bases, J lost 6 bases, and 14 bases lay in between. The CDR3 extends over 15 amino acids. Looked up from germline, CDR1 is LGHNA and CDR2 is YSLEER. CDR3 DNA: TGCGCCAGCAGCCAACGAAGTGGCCCCCCCAATGAGCAGTTCTTC. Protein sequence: CASSQRSGPPNEQFF.

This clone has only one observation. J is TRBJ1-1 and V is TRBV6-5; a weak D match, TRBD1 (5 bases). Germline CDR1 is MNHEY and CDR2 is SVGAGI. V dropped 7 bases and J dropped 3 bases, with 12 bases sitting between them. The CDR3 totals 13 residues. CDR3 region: CASTRRGDTEAFF. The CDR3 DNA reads TGTGCCAGCACCAGAAGGGGCGACACTGAAGCTTTCTTT.